The 5 T cell receptor beta chains reported below all come from one sample, sequenced in a study of T cells after posttransplantation cyclophosphamide (dated by TCRdb to the mid-2010s). In the paper's terms, the treatment or condition label means: high-dose cyclophosphamide on days +3 and +4 as single-agent GVHD prophylaxis. For conditioning, the PTCy patients got busulfan and fludarabine, then a related or unrelated marrow graft, followed by cyclophosphamide on days +3 and +4. Libraries were prepared through the immunoSEQ multiplex PCR assay. TCRdb stores this immuneACCESS table with in-frame sequences only. Part of the clones is absent; in the studies checked, under half of the shortfall reflects unresolved V genes, and no reason is known for the rest. The sample records some 16,000 clones, none occurring a single time. Together, the top ten hold about 0.51% of the sample. The specimen was PBMCs, collected after allogeneic stem cell transplant with posttransplant cyclophosphamide. These receptors were obtained from a female patient in her thirties or forties who received an allogeneic stem cell transplant from a related donor, was CMV-positive, and had no GVHD. Following transplantation, part of the T cell population may be supplied by the graft donor rather than the patient.

This clone was recorded at least ten times. In the same sample, other DNA sequences code for this CDR3. The rearrangement links TRBV7-2 to TRBJ2-7; 7 nucleotides agree with TRBD2. CDR1 is SGHTA and CDR2 is FQGNSA in the germline V gene. The CDR3 length is 14 residues. With 3 bases clipped from V and 0 bases from J, the junction kept 2 bases outside the gene matches. Here the CDR3 DNA reads TGTGCCAGCAGCTTCGGCGGGAGCTCCTACGAGCAGTACTTC. Translation: CASSFGGSSYEQYF.

There are many counts of this clone. V usage is TRBV18 and J usage is TRBJ1-1; perhaps TRBD1 as D (5 bases). Germline V gives CDR1 KGHSH, CDR2 LQKENI. Trimming left V 6 bases short and J 1 base short, with 12 bases between. This CDR3 is built from 14 residues. CDR3 amino acids: CASSLGQTNTEAFF. The CDR3 DNA is TGTGCCAGCTCTCTGGGGCAGACGAACACTGAAGCTTTCTTT.

This clone has a count of ten or more. The rearrangement uses TRBV10-1 and TRBJ2-3; 9 nucleotides match TRBD1. The CDR3 is 15 residues long. Germline V gene sequence: CDR1 WNHNN, CDR2 SYGVQD (reference sequence). J gave up 1 base and V 10 bases, and 9 bases lay outside the gene matches. Here the CDR3 DNA reads TGCGCCATCAAACAGGGGGCCGTCCGCACAGATACGCAGTATTTT. This codes for CAIKQGAVRTDTQYF.

The chain is built from TRBV27 and TRBJ2-5; tentative D call: TRBD1 (6 bases). The DNA end favors TRBJ2-7, so the J call may be wrong. Germline V CDR1 and CDR2: MNHEY, SMNVEV (reference sequence). This CDR3 is built from 11 residues. In nucleotides, the CDR3 is TGTGCCAGCCGAAGGGGGTCCGAGCAGTACTTC. Amino acids: CASRRGSEQYF.

This clone was counted at least ten times. This rearrangement joins TRBV27 to TRBJ1-4, with D maybe TRBD1 (5 bases). Trimming cost V 0 bases and J 6 bases, with 14 bases left between them. The CDR3 extends over 16 amino acids. Germline V gene data show CDR1 as MNHEY and CDR2 as SMNVEV (reference sequence). In DNA form, the CDR3 reads TGTGCCAGCAGTTTATCCCTGGGACTAATGTATGAAAAACTGTTTTTT. Its protein product is CASSLSLGLMYEKLFF.